The clone carrying this T cell receptor delta chain was detected only once. TCRdb redid clone calling on the RT-PCR reads using CATT. The table records about 2,700 delta-chain clones, 1.6% of them present only once. This entry is derived from a study of gamma-delta T cells after stem cell transplantation. The specimen was gamma-delta T cells. The clonotype comes from a human donor. It is not recorded whose cells these are; they may come from a transplant donor.

The CDR3 coding sequence is TGTGCCTGTGACTCAATACTGGGGGATACGCGGGCGGTATCCGATAAACTCATCTTT. Its protein is CACDSILGDTRAVSDKLIF. The gene calls are TRDV2 and TRDJ1; 13 bases align to TRDD3. Germline loops: CDR1 GEAIGNYY, CDR2 EKD. V dropped 3 bases and J dropped 3; count of bases not matched to a gene: 15. The CDR3 has 19 amino acids.